The source of this T cell receptor beta chain is a study of T cell responses to AZD1222 COVID-19 vaccine (dated by TCRdb to the early 2020s). Study-wide context: AZD1222 recipients given second doses at about 4 weeks or at about 12 weeks were pooled, since spike-specific TCR depth and breadth were not found to differ between the two schedules. Trial participants were enrolled by age into 18-55, 56-69 and 70-plus year subgroups, with around 150, 28 and 57 TCR-sequenced participants respectively. TCR sequencing covered over 230 trial participants: 200 to 220 given two doses of AZD1222 and about 26 given two doses of MenACWY control vaccine. Study-wide findings and limitations: Because no day 14 peak-response samples were available, repertoires were characterized only after the peak T cell response. Most participants were white British and females outnumbered males, and the authors suggested that clonal diversity may have been underestimated. The vaccine-associated CD4 TCRs covered the entire spike protein, and the dominant responses fell in regions 160-218 and 743-854. A significant rise in spike-specific TCR breadth and depth was observed after two AZD1222 doses relative to day 0 and relative to MenACWY recipients. The 56-69-year group was small, and its depth increase did not reach significance, likely because of low power. Conclusions about previously exposed vaccinees are limited, since just a handful of AZD1222 recipients were seropositive for SARS-CoV-2 at baseline. Reportedly, almost half of the unique spike-specific TCRs recognized epitopes lying outside the regions that are mutated in the B.1.351 and B.1.1.7 variants.

Concerning this clone itself: The specificity of this receptor is unknown. Base qualities are not provided; no much larger clone lies one nucleotide away.

The CDR3 regions of human TCRbeta chains were subjected to immunosequencing. In the authors' own workflow: Repertoire TCRs were matched against a reference library of SARS-CoV-2-specific TCRs generated with the MIRA antigen-specificity platform. Breadth was defined as the fraction of unique TCRs that were SARS-CoV-2-associated. Depth was defined as the fraction of total T cells that were SARS-CoV-2-associated. Using the MIRA data, every spike-specific TCR was mapped to the spike region that the TCR reacted to and assigned to either a CD4 or a CD8 class. Log10-transformed breadth and depth values were compared by one-way ANOVA with Sidak's multiple comparisons tests. TCRdb stores this immuneACCESS table with in-frame sequences only. Part of the clones is absent; in the studies checked, under half of the shortfall reflects unresolved V genes, and no reason is known for the rest. D and trimming were read from the DNA, whereas the V and J calls and clone size are those reported in that table. The table for this sample lists some 90,000 clones; 70% to 90% of them were counted only once. The ten largest clones capture approximately 1.5% of the sample.

Taken with the paper, the label for time point translates to: baseline before first vaccination. Vaccinee samples were obtained from the UK trials COV001 and COV002, which included a single-blind randomized controlled phase 2/3 trial of AZD1222 (ChAdOx1 nCoV-19) in healthy adults. For TCRbeta chain sequencing, PBMC samples from trial participants were taken at day 0 and at day 28 after the second dose. The CDR3 runs 11 residues from the cysteine to the phenylalanine. Only CDR3 DNA remains: 33 bases, in frame from the first base. CDR1 and CDR2, looked up from the germline V gene, are SNHLY and FYNNEI. V loses 1 base, J loses 4 bases, and the germline ends lie 1 base apart.

In this chain, TRBV2 is recombined with TRBJ1-2; there is no confident call for the D gene. This clonotype originated in an adult in good health. This material consisted of peripheral blood, taken on day 0 of AZD1222 vaccination. The nucleotide sequence is TGTGCCAGCAGTGAAGGCTATGGCTACACCTTC. Translated, this is CASSEGYGYTF.